This T cell receptor (beta chain) was recovered during a study of T cell responses to AZD1222 COVID-19 vaccine. Remarks on this clone: Its antigen is unknown.

Overall study findings and caveats: Receipt of two AZD1222 doses was followed by a rise in Spike-specific TCR breadth and depth. Only a handful of AZD1222 recipients were seropositive at baseline. Without day 14 samples, only post-peak T cell repertoires were studied. Targets within unmutated variant regions were reportedly found for nearly half of spike-specific TCRs.

The assay was immunoSEQ multiplex PCR, and TCRdb's table has in-frame clones only and misses some. The table records some 180,000 clones, approximately 90% of them present only once. The germline CDR1 and CDR2 sequences are SGHDN and FVKESK. The V and J ends lost 0 bases and 7 bases respectively, with 16 bases between them. The CDR3 contains 16 residues. The chain links TRBV14 to TRBJ2-1; D remains unclear. Sequencing used peripheral blood, obtained 28 days after the second AZD1222 dose. The receptor's source is an adult who received the AZD1222 COVID-19 vaccine. CDR3 sequence reads: CASSQEFRLVANEQFF. CDR3 bases: TGTGCCAGCAGCCAAGAATTTAGGCTAGTTGCAAATGAGCAGTTCTTC.